What follows are 12 T cell receptor beta chains derived from one specimen sequenced in a study of post-analysis software for immune sequencing data (dated by TCRdb to between 2015 and 2016). What the authors observed across the whole study: Patients showed significantly higher frequencies than controls for five TRBV segments, among them TRBV5-6, TRBV5-1 and TRBV20-1.

Antigens of these TCRs are unknown. The library came from PCR. Instrument used: Illumina HiSeq 2500. To reduce PCR and sequencing biases, unique molecular identifiers were built into the TCR beta cDNA libraries. The public reads were reanalyzed by TCRdb: fastp trimming at Q25, MiXCR alignment, in-frame beta chains only. Rows are unified per CDR3 protein, each entry keeping the most common DNA and genes. The sample includes approximately 730,000 distinct CDR3 sequences, with roughly 50% observed a single time. Of the sample, 4.9% is held by the ten largest clones. The source material was blood. The origin of the receptors is a girl under 18 with multiple sclerosis.

The rearrangement links TRBV20-1 to TRBJ2-1; D ambiguous. V shed 4 bases and J shed 4 bases, with 20 bases lying between them. CDR1 and CDR2 from the germline V gene are DFQATT and SNEGSKA (reference sequence). The CDR3 extends over 16 amino acids. The CDR3 coding sequence is TGCAGTGCTACTCTCCGTGGCCGCAAGCAATACAATGAGCAGTTCTTC. As protein: CSATLRGRKQYNEQFF.

J is TRBJ2-4 and V is TRBV25-1; D gene uncertain. CDR1 and CDR2 from the germline V gene are MGHDK and SYGVNS. V was cut by 4 bases and J by 13 bases, with 14 bases left in between. CDR3 length: 12 residues. The DNA of the CDR3 is TGTGCCAGCAGTGCTATCCCCGGTGAGCAGTACTTC. Amino acids: CASSAIPGEQYF.

This chain links TRBV5-1 with TRBJ2-1; D tentatively reads TRBD1 or TRBD2 (5 bases each). The CDR3 extends over 15 amino acids. Trimming stripped 7 bases from V and 9 bases from J, with 23 bases between. Germline CDR1 reads SGHRS; CDR2 reads YFSETQ. CDR3 coding DNA: TGCGCCAGCGTGGGGCGGCCCGAGGGCTCGGGTGAGCAGTTCTTC. Translation gives CASVGRPEGSGEQFF.

With respect to this clonotype: An end of the junction does not agree with germline; a read error may underlie this. The chain links TRBV7-7 to TRBJ2-7, with 10 bases identical to TRBD2. The length of the CDR3 is 16 residues. Per germline, CDR1 SSHAT and CDR2 FNYEAQ (reference sequence). The CDR3 DNA sequence: TGTGCTAGCAGCCCGGTATGTGGGCTAGCGGGAGACGTGGGGTACTTC. Protein: CASSPVCGLAGDVGYF.

There are a few counts of this clonotype. The chain is built from TRBV29-1 and TRBJ1-2, with D possibly TRBD1 on 6 matching bases. The CDR3 spans 12 residues. V was shortened by 7 bases and J by 2 bases, with 11 bases between the two germline ends. Germline V gene sequence: CDR1 SQVTM, CDR2 ANQGSEA. The CDR3 is CSAAQGNYGYTF. CDR3 coding DNA: TGCAGCGCGGCTCAGGGGAACTATGGCTACACCTTC.

The gene calls are TRBV20-1 and TRBJ2-5; 13 bases map to TRBD2. The CDR3 is made up of 16 amino acids. Germline loops: CDR1 DFQATT, CDR2 SNEGSKA (reference sequence). The junction had 18 bases not matched to a gene; V was cut back by 6 bases and J by 11 bases. The CDR3 region is CSAEELAGGPYNEQYF. DNA of the CDR3: TGCAGTGCCGAGGAACTAGCGGGAGGGCCTTACAATGAGCAGTACTTC.

The chain is built from TRBV27 and TRBJ2-5, with 8 bases identical to TRBD1. Germline-derived CDR1 and CDR2 are MNHEY and SMNVEV (reference sequence). The V segment lost 6 bases and the J segment 2 bases; nucleotides outside the gene matches: 11. The length of the CDR3 is 16 residues. CDR3 nucleotides: TGTGCCAGCAGACCACACCGGGACAGGAGACAAGAGACCCAGTACTTC. It encodes CASRPHRDRRQETQYF.

This clonotype was counted a few times. The CDR3 nucleotides read TGTGCCACCAGCAGAGGACGGACCTCCTACGAGCAGTACTTC. Its translation is CATSRGRTSYEQYF. This chain joins TRBV15 and TRBJ2-7, with D uncertain. Trimming cost V 1 base and J 0 bases, with 7 bases left between them. The CDR3 is 14 residues long. From germline, CDR1 is LNHNV and CDR2 YYDKDF (reference sequence). The full variable domain, with the rest looked up from reference TRBV15 and TRBJ2-7, is DAMVIQNPRYQVTQFGKPVTLSCSQTLNHNVMYWYQQKSSQAPKLLFHYYDKDFNNEADTPDNFQSRRPNTSFCFLDIRSPGLGDTAMYLCATSRGRTSYEQYFGPGTRLTVT.

This clonotype was observed a few times. This chain connects TRBV6-6 to TRBJ2-3, with TRBD2 matching over 11 bases. This CDR3 comprises 17 residues. The J segment lost 0 bases and the V segment lost 2 bases, leaving 4 bases of the junction unmatched. CDR1 and CDR2 (germline): MNHNY, SVGAGI (reference sequence). CDR3 nucleotide sequence: TGTGCCAGCAGTTACGGGACTAGCGGAAGAAGCACAGATACGCAGTATTTT. This encodes CASSYGTSGRSTDTQYF.

There are a few counts of this clonotype. V and J are TRBV6-5 and TRBJ1-5; 7 bases are shared with TRBD1. V lost 5 bases to trimming and J lost 8 bases; unmatched junction nucleotides: 9. The CDR3 has 14 amino acids. CDR1 is MNHEY, CDR2 SVGAGI, per germline. The CDR3 bases are TGTGCCAGCAGTCCCACGACAGGGATGGAGCCCCAGCATTTT. It is translated as CASSPTTGMEPQHF.

The sample holds one count of this clonotype. V and J are TRBV11-3 and TRBJ2-7; 8 bases align to TRBD1. V shed 4 bases, J shed 5 bases, and the junction held 16 bases outside the gene matches. This CDR3 has 17 residues. Looked up from germline, CDR1 is SGHNT and CDR2 is YENEEA. For the CDR3, the DNA is TGTGCCAGCAGCTCCTATGAGGGGAGAAAGACAGGGGACGAGCAGTACTTC. Its protein product is CASSSYEGRKTGDEQYF.

The CDR3 protein is CASSLGGSFSYEQYF. CDR3 sequence (DNA): TGTGCCAGCAGCTTGGGCGGGAGTTTCTCCTACGAGCAGTACTTC. The chain links TRBV7-2 to TRBJ2-7; 7 positions agree with TRBD2. CDR3 length equals 15 residues. Germline-derived CDR1 and CDR2 are SGHTA and FQGNSA. J lost 0 bases, V lost 3 bases, and 5 bases had no gene match. Based on the CDR3 plus reference TRBV7-2 and TRBJ2-7, the full variable domain is GAGVSQSPSNKVTEKGKDVELRCDPISGHTALYWYRQSLGQGLEFLIYFQGNSAPDKSGLPSDRFSAERTGGSVSTLTIQRTQQEDSAVYLCASSLGGSFSYEQYFGPGTRLTVT.